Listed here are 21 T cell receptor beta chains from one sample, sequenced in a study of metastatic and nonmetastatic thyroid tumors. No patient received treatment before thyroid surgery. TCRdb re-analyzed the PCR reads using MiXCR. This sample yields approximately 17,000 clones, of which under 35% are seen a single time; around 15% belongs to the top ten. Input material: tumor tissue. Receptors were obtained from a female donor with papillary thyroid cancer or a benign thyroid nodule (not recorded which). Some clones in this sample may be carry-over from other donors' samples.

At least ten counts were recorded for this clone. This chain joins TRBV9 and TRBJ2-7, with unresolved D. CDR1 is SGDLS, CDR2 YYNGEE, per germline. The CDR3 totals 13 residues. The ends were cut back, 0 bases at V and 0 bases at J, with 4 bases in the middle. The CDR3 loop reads CASSVDNSYEQYF. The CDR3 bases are TGTGCCAGCAGCGTAGACAACTCCTACGAGCAGTACTTC.

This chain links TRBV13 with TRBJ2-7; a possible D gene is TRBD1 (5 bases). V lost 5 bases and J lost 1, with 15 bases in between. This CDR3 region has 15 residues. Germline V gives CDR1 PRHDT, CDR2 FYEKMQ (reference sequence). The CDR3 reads CASSPGARPSYEQYF. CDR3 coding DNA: TGTGCCAGCAGCCCTGGGGCAAGACCTTCCTACGAGCAGTACTTC.

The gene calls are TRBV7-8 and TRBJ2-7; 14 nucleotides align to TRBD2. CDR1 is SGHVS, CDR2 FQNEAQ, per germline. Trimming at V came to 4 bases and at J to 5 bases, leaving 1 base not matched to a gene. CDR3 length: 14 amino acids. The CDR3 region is CASSSGLAGDEQYF. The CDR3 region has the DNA TGTGCCAGCAGCTCGGGACTAGCGGGAGACGAGCAGTACTTC.

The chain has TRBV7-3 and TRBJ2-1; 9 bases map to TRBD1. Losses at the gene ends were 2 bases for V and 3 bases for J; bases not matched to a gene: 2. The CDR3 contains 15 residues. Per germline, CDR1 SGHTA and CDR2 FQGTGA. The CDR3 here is CASSLETGGYNEQFF. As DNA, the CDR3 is TGTGCCAGCAGCTTAGAGACAGGGGGCTACAATGAGCAGTTCTTC.

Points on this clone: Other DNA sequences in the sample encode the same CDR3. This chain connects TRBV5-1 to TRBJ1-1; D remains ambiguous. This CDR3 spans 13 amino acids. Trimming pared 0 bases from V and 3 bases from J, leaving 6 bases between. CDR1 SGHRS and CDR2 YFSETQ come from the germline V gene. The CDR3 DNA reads TGCGCCAGCAGCTTGGCAGGATACACTGAAGCTTTCTTT. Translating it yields CASSLAGYTEAFF.

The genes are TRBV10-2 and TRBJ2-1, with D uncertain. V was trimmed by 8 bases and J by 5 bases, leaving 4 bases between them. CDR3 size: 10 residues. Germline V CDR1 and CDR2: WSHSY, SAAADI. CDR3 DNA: TGCGCCAGCCGGCACAATGAGCAGTTCTTC. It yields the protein CASRHNEQFF.

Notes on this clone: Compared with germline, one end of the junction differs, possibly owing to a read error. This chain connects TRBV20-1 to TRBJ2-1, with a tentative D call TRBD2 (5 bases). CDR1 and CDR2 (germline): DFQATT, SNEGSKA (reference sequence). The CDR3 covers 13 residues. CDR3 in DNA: TGCAGTGCTAGAGGACTATTGGGAAATGAGCAGCTCTTC. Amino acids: CSARGLLGNEQLF.

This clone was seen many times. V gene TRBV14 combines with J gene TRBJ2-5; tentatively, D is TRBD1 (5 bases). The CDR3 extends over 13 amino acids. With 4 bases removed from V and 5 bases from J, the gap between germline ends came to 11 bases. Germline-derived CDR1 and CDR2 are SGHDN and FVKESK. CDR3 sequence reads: CASSLRVFETQYF. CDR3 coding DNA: TGTGCCAGCAGCCTCAGGGTTTTCGAGACCCAGTACTTC.

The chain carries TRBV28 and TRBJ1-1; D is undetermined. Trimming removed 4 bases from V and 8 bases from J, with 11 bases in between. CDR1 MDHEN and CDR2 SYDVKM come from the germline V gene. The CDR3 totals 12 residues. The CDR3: CASSSIFLEAFF. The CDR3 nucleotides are TGTGCCAGCAGTTCCATCTTCCTAGAAGCTTTCTTT.

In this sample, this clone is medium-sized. Written as DNA, the CDR3 is TGTGCCACCGGCCGGTCGGGCAGGGGCTACACCTTC. Amino acid sequence: CATGRSGRGYTF. V usage is TRBV15 and J usage is TRBJ1-2, with D uncertain. Trimming took off 8 bases at V and 8 bases at J, with 15 bases between the two ends. The CDR3 runs 12 residues. Looked up from germline, CDR1 is LNHNV and CDR2 is YYDKDF (reference sequence). The variable domain in full, with the rest retrieved from reference TRBV15 and TRBJ1-2, is DAMVIQNPRYQVTQFGKPVTLSCSQTLNHNVMYWYQQKSSQAPKLLFHYYDKDFNNEADTPDNFQSRRPNTSFCFLDIRSPGLGDTAMYLCATGRSGRGYTFGSGTRLTVV.

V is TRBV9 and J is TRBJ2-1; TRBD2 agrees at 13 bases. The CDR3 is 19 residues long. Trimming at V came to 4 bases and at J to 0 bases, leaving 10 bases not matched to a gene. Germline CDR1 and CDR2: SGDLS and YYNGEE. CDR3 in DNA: TGTGCCAGCAGCCCCAGACTAGCGGGAGGCCCTCTCTCCTACAATGAGCAGTTCTTC. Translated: CASSPRLAGGPLSYNEQFF.

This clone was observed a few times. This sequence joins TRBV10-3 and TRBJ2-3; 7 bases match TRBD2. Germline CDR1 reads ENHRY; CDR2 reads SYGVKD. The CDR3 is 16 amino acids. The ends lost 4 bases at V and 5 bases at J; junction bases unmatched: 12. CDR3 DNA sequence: TGTGCCATCAGTGCCCCCGGGACTATGGTCGGAGATACGCAGTATTTT. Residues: CAISAPGTMVGDTQYF.

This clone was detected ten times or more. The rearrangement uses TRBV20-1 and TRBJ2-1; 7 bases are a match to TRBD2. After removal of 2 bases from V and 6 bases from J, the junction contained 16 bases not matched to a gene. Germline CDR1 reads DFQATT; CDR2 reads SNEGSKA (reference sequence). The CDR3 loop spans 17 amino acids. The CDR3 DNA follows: TGCAGTGCTAGAAATCTTCTGGGGACTAAATTTTTCAATGAGCAGTTCTTC. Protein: CSARNLLGTKFFNEQFF.

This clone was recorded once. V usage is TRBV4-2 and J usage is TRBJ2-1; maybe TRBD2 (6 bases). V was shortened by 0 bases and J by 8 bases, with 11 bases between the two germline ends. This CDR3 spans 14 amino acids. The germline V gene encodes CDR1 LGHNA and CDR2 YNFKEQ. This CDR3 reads CASSQDWGVDEQFF. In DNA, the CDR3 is TGTGCCAGCAGCCAAGATTGGGGGGTGGATGAGCAGTTCTTC.

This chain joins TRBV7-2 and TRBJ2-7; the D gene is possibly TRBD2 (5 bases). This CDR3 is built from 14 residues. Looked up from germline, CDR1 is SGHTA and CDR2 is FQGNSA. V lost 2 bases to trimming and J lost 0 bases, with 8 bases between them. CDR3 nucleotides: TGTGCCAGCAGCTTATTCGGGGTCTCCTACGAGCAGTACTTC. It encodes CASSLFGVSYEQYF. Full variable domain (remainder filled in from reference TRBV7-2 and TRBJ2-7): GAGVSQSPSNKVTEKGKDVELRCDPISGHTALYWYRQSLGQGLEFLIYFQGNSAPDKSGLPSDRFSAERTGGSVSTLTIQRTQQEDSAVYLCASSLFGVSYEQYFGPGTRLTVT.

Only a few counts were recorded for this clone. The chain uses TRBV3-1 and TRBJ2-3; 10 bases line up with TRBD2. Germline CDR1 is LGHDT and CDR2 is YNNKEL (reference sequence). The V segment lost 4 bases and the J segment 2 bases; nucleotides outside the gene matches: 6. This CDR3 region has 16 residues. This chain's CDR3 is CASSPLAGVPTDTQYF. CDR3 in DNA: TGTGCCAGCAGCCCCCTAGCGGGGGTCCCCACAGATACGCAGTATTTT.

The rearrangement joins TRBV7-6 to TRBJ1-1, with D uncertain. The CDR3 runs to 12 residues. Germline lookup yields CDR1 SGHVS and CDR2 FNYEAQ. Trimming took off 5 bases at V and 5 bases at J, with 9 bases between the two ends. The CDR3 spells CASSPGSTEAFF. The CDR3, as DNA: TGTGCCAGCAGCCCAGGAAGTACTGAAGCTTTCTTT.

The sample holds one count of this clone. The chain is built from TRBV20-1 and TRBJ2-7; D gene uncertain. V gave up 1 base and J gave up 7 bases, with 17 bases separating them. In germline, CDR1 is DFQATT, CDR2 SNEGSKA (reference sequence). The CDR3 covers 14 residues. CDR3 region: CSARVPGSLREQYF. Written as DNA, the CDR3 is TGCAGTGCTAGAGTCCCGGGCAGTCTAAGGGAGCAGTACTTC.

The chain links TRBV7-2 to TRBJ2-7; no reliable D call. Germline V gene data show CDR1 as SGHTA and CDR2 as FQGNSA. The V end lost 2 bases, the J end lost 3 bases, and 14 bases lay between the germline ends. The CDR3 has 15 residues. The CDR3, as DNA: TGTGCCAGCAGCTTAATGATAGGTTCCTGCTACGAGCAGTACTTC. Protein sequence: CASSLMIGSCYEQYF.

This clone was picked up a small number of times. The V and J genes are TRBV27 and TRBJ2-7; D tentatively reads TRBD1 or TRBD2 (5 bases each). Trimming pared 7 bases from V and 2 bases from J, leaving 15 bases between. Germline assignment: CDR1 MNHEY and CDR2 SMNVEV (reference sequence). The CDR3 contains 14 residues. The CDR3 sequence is CASTSGTVPYEQYF. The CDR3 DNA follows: TGTGCCAGCACCTCCGGGACGGTCCCCTACGAGCAGTACTTC.

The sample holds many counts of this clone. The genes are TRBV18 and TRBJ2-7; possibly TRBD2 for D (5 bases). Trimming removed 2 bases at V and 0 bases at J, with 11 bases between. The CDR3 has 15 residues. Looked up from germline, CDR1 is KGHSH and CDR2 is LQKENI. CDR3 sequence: CASSPKARDSYEQYF. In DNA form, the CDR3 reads TGTGCCAGCTCACCAAAGGCCCGGGACTCCTACGAGCAGTACTTC.